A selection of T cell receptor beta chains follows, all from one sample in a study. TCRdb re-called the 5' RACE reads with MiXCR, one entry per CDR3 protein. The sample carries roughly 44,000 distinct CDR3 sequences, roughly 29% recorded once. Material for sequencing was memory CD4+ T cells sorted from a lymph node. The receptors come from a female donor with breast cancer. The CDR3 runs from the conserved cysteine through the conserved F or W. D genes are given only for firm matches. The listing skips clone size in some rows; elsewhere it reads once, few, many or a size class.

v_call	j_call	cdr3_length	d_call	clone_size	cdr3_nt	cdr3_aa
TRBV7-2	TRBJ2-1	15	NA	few	TGTGCCAGCAGCTTAGAGGTTGGCTCCTACAATGAGCAGTTCTTC	CASSLEVGSYNEQFF
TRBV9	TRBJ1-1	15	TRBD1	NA	TGTGCCAGCAGCTTCCTGGACAGGGTGGGCACTGAAGCTTTCTTT	CASSFLDRVGTEAFF
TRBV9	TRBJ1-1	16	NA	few	TGTGCCAGCAGCGTATCTCTCAGGGAAACGGGGACTGAAGCTTTCTTT	CASSVSLRETGTEAFF
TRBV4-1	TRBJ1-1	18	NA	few	TGCGCCAGCAGCCAAGAAGGTCAGGACGCAAGTATGAACACTGAAGCTTTCTTT	CASSQEGQDASMNTEAFF
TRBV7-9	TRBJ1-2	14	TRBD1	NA	TGTGCCAGCAGCCCCGGACAGGATTACTATGGCTACACCTTC	CASSPGQDYYGYTF
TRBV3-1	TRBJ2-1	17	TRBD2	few	TGTGCCAGCAGCCAAGCAGGGCTAGCGGGACGTTACAATGAGCAGTTCTTC	CASSQAGLAGRYNEQFF
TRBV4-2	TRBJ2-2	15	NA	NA	TGTGCCAGCAGCCAAGATTCAACCGTGCGCGGGGAGCTGTTTTTT	CASSQDSTVRGELFF
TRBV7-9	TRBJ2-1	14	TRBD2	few	TGTGCCAGCAGCCCGAGACTAGCGGGGATCGAGCAGTTCTTC	CASSPRLAGIEQFF
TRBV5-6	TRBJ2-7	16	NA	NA	TGTGCCAGCAGCTGGGGAGAGGGACCAGTACTCACCGAGCAGTACTTC	CASSWGEGPVLTEQYF
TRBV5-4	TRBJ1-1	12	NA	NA	TGTGCCAGCAGTGGAGAGTCGGGGATGGCTCTCTTT	CASSGESGMALF
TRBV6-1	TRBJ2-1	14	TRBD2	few	TGTGCCAGCAGTGGGACTAGCGGGAGAAGTGAGCAGTTCTTC	CASSGTSGRSEQFF
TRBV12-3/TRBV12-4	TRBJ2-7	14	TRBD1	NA	TGTGCCAGCAGTCCCCGGGACAGGAACTACGAGCAGTACTTC	CASSPRDRNYEQYF
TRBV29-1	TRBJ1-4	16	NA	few	TGCAGCGTTGAAGGGGGTCTCCTCGAGACAGATGAAAAACTGTTTTTT	CSVEGGLLETDEKLFF
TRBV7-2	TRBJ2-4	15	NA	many	TGTGCCAGCAGCTTAGTGGCAGGGGGAGGAAACATTCAGTACTTC	CASSLVAGGGNIQYF
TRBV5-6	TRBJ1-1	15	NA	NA	TGTGCCAGCAGCGCCCGTTTACTAGCGAACACTGAAGCTTTCTTT	CASSARLLANTEAFF
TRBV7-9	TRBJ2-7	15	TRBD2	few	TGTGCCAGCAGCTTAGTGGGACTAGCCGATTACGAGCAGTACTTC	CASSLVGLADYEQYF
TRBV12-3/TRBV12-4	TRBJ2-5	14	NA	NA	TGTGCCAGCAGTTTAGAGGGCAGGGGAGAGACCCAGTACTTC	CASSLEGRGETQYF
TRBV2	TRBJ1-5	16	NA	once	TGTGCCAGCTTTAGTGGAGGAATCATGGGCAATCAGCCCCAGCATTTT	CASFSGGIMGNQPQHF
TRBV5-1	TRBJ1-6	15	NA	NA	TGCGCCAGCAGCTTGGATGGGGGTTCGGGTTCACCCCTCCACTTT	CASSLDGGSGSPLHF
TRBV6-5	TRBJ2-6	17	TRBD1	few	TGTGCCAGCAGCTCACCGGGACAGGGTAGTGGGGCCAACGTCCTGACTTTC	CASSSPGQGSGANVLTF
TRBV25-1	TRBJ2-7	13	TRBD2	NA	TGTGCCAGCAGTGGTAGCGGGAGGGACGAGCAGTACTTC	CASSGSGRDEQYF
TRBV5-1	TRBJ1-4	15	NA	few	TGCGCCAGCAGCTTGTCTTCGGGCCCCAATGAAAAACTGTTTTTT	CASSLSSGPNEKLFF
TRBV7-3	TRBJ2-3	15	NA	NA	TGTGCCAGCAGCCCCCAAGTGGGCGATTCAGATACGCAGTATTTT	CASSPQVGDSDTQYF
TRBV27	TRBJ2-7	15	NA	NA	TGTGCCAGCAGTCCACAATTACAGGGCTTTGTCGAGCAGTACTTC	CASSPQLQGFVEQYF
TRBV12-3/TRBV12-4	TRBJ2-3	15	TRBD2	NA	TGTGCCAGCAGTCAGACTAGCGGGAGTGCAGATACGCAGTATTTT	CASSQTSGSADTQYF
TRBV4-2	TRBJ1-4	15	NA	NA	TGCGCCAGCAGCCTAGAGGCCAGGGGCCCAGAGAAACTGTTTTTT	CASSLEARGPEKLFF
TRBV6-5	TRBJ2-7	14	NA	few	TGTGCCAGCAGTTACTCGACCGGAACCTACGAGCAGTACTTC	CASSYSTGTYEQYF
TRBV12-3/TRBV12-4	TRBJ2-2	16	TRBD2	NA	TGTGCCAGCAGTCCCGTTGGCGGGAGTTTAACCGGGGAGCTGTTTTTT	CASSPVGGSLTGELFF
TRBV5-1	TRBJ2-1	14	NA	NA	TGCGCCAGCAGCTTGGGGGAATCCTACAATGAGCAGTTCTTC	CASSLGESYNEQFF
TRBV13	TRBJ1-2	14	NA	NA	TGTGCCAGCAGCCCCCCCCGGGAAACCTATGGCTACACCTTC	CASSPPRETYGYTF
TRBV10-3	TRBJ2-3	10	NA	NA	TGTGCCGTCGGGCGCGATACGCAGTATTTT	CAVGRDTQYF
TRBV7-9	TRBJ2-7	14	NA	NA	TGTGCCAGCAGCTTACTGGACCGAACCTACGAGCAGTACTTC	CASSLLDRTYEQYF
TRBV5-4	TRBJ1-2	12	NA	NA	TGTGCCAGCAGCTTGGCCGGGGGGGGCTACACCTTC	CASSLAGGGYTF
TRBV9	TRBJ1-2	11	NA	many	TGTGCCAGCAGCGGTGTAGATGGCTACACCTTC	CASSGVDGYTF
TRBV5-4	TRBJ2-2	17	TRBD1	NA	TGTGCCAGCAGCTCGGGCCTGACAGGGGGCGAGACCGGGGAGCTGTTTTTT	CASSSGLTGGETGELFF
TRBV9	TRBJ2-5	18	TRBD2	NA	TGTGCCAGCAGCGTAGGCTGGTCGCGGGGGGTTCGTGCGGAGACCCAGTACTTC	CASSVGWSRGVRAETQYF
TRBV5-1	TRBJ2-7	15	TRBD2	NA	TGCGCCAGCAGCTCTGGAGCGGGAGTCGGTTACGAGCAGTACTTC	CASSSGAGVGYEQYF
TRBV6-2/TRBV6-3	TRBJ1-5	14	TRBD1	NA	TGTGCCAGCAGCCTAACGACAGGGAATCAGCCCCAGCATTTT	CASSLTTGNQPQHF
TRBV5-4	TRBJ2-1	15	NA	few	TGTGCCAGCACGCCTACAGCGGGGACATACAATGAGCAGTTCTTC	CASTPTAGTYNEQFF
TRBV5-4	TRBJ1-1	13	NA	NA	TGTGCCAGCAGCCCCTTACAGAACACTGAAGCTTTCTTT	CASSPLQNTEAFF
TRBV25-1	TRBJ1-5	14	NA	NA	TGTGCCAGCGGGCGGGGAGATAGCAATCAGCCCCAGCATTTT	CASGRGDSNQPQHF
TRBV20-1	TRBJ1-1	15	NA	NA	TGCAGTGCTGACGGGGGGGGAGGGTCGAGCACTGAAGCTTTCTTT	CSADGGGGSSTEAFF
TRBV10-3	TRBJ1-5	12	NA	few	TGTGCCGCCGATGACAACAATCAGCCCCAGCATTTT	CAADDNNQPQHF
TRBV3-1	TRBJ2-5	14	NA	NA	TGTGCCAGCAGCCAAGTTCAGCGGAAGGAGACCCAGTACTTC	CASSQVQRKETQYF
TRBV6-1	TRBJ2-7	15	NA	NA	TGTGCCAGCAGTGGATCGACAGGAAGCTCCTACGAGCAGTACTTC	CASSGSTGSSYEQYF
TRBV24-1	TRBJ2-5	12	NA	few	TGTGCCACCAGGGGACAAAAAGAGACCCAGTACTTC	CATRGQKETQYF
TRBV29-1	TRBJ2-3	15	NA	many	TGCAGCGTTACCGGGCCCGAGACCGGCAGCGGTGAACAGTATTTT	CSVTGPETGSGEQYF